This TCR beta chain is from a study of T cell changes during pregnancy in multiple sclerosis. The method was immunoSEQ multiplex PCR; TCRdb's version includes in-frame clones alone and lacks a portion of them. The repertoire holds 78,000 or so clones, about 90% seen once, with roughly 2.5% in the top ten. V lost 0 bases to trimming and J lost 1 base, with 22 bases between them. In germline, CDR1 is GTSNPN, CDR2 SVGIG (reference sequence). The CDR3 runs to 19 residues. This sequence was found in a female donor with multiple sclerosis, enrolled in a pregnancy study. The chain is built from TRBV30 and TRBJ2-1; weak D call: TRBD2 (6 bases). The input for sequencing was peripheral blood, taken before pregnancy. CDR3 DNA sequence: TGTGCCTGGAGTGTACTGGACTACCCTAACCACTTTTCCTACAATGAGCAGTTCTTC. It translates to CAWSVLDYPNHFSYNEQFF.